This T cell receptor beta chain was obtained from a study of blood T cell repertoires in COVID-19. Overall study: The cDNA or gDNA used as material had been derived from T cells, B-cell-depleted T cells, or PBMCs.

In the study's own analysis: Cell counts per sample came from amplifying reference gene primers. Repertoires were generated with immunoSEQ multiplex PCR, while TCRdb's copy carries only in-frame clones and drops some. V, J and clone size reflect that table, while D and trimming were determined from the DNA. Of more than 70,000 clones in the sample, around three quarters were seen once. This TCR derives from a woman aged 65 to 85 with acute or convalescent COVID-19. Sequencing input: peripheral blood.

CDR3 loop: CASSEGALVYEQYF. CDR3 coding DNA: TGTGCCAGCAGTGAGGGGGCCTTAGTTTACGAGCAGTACTTC. This sequence joins TRBV6-1 and TRBJ2-7; maybe TRBD1 (6 bases). Germline V lookup: CDR1 MNHNS, CDR2 SASEGT. Deletions cut 3 bases from V and 4 bases from J, with 13 bases between. This CDR3 spans 14 amino acids.